This record covers a single TCR beta chain. Its antigen is currently unknown. The data originate from a study of OX40 agonist ivuxolimab in advanced cancers. CDR1 is SGHNT and CDR2 is YYREEE in the germline V gene (reference sequence). CDR3 length: 15 residues. Trimming at V came to 3 bases and at J to 4 bases, leaving 9 bases not matched to a gene. Clones were sequenced by immunoSEQ multiplex PCR, and TCRdb holds only the in-frame ones, with some missing. This table holds 70,000 or so clones, more than 85% found once. General study points: Researchers report that CD8+ T cells had, on average, more expanded clones than CD4+.

Sequenced here: CD4+ or CD8+ T cells sorted from blood, sampled in a trial of the OX40 agonist ivuxolimab. This receptor was taken from an adult with an advanced solid tumor such as melanoma, head and neck, liver or kidney cancer. This chain joins TRBV5-4 and TRBJ2-7; 8 nucleotides align to TRBD1. CDR3 protein: CASSYRTGSFYEQYF. The DNA for the CDR3 is TGTGCCAGCAGCTATAGGACAGGGTCGTTTTACGAGCAGTACTTC.